These 3 T cell receptor beta chains share one sample of origin, sequenced in a study of cytomegalovirus exposure and HLA in healthy donors. The PCR used 60 Vbeta and 13 Jbeta primers. Sequenced by immunoSEQ multiplex PCR; TCRdb stores in-frame clones only, minus some. The data show 280,000 or so clones, with 70% to 90% seen just once and roughly 2.3% held by the top ten. Sequenced material: PBMCs. These receptors came from a woman aged 18-29 years in good health and CMV-seronegative.

CDR3 in amino acids: CASSRSGGGYTF. CDR3 DNA sequence: TGTGCCAGCAGCCGGAGTGGAGGAGGCTACACCTTC. The V call is TRBV27, the J call TRBJ1-2; no clear D gene. This CDR3 has 12 amino acids. V was clipped by 6 bases and J by 8 bases, with 13 bases between them. Germline lookup yields CDR1 MNHEY and CDR2 SMNVEV (reference sequence).

The V call is TRBV5-1, the J call TRBJ2-3; maybe TRBD2 (6 bases). The CDR3 extends over 16 amino acids. Trimming left V 4 bases short and J 2 bases short, with 17 bases between. The germline V gene has CDR1 SGHRS and CDR2 YFSETQ. The CDR3 loop reads CASSKGLTILTDTQYF. The CDR3 coding sequence is TGCGCCAGCAGCAAGGGACTCACTATCCTCACAGATACGCAGTATTTT.

The genes are TRBV5-1 and TRBJ1-4; 12 nucleotides match TRBD1. V trimming: 4 bases; J trimming: 6 bases; junction bases outside the gene matches: 4. Germline-derived CDR1 and CDR2 are SGHRS and YFSETQ. CDR3 length equals 15 residues. CDR3 amino acids: CASSEGQGAYEKLFF. The CDR3 DNA reads as TGCGCCAGCAGCGAGGGACAGGGGGCGTATGAAAAACTGTTTTTT.